Presented here are 20 T cell receptor beta chains from one specimen sequenced in a study of read filtering for tumor transcriptome and immune sequencing (dated by TCRdb to the early 2020s). The listed sequencing device is Illumina HiSeq 4000. Starting from 400 ng RNA, TCR libraries were constructed with the Immunoverse kit using molecular barcoded adaptors that cover the alpha/delta and beta/gamma chains. TCRdb ran its own pipeline on the public reads, namely fastp trimming at Q25 and MiXCR clone calling, and kept in-frame beta chains. Rows are unified per CDR3 protein, each entry keeping the most common DNA and genes. This sample is represented by around 40,000 distinct CDR3 sequences; approximately 10% of them were singletons. About 30% of the sample is held by the ten biggest clonotypes. The sequencing sample was made of a population of CD138-negative cells sorted from bone marrow. What this sample's cell subset or site label stands for: bone marrow mononuclear cells depleted of CD138+ plasma/myeloma cells by negative magnetic selection. Receptors originate from a donor aged 40 or over with multiple myeloma.

This clonotype has a handful of counts. V and J are TRBV2 and TRBJ1-3; D not certain. CDR3 length: 13 residues. V lost 7 bases, J lost 0 bases, and 7 bases lay in between. CDR1 is SNHLY and CDR2 is FYNNEI in the germline V gene. This chain's CDR3 is CASTWSSGNTIYF. The CDR3 DNA sequence: TGTGCCAGCACCTGGAGCTCTGGAAACACCATATATTTT.

This clonotype was recorded at least ten times. The chain carries TRBV12-3 or TRBV12-4 and TRBJ2-4; no definite D call. Trimming took 5 bases from V and 0 from J, leaving 11 bases between them. There are 15 residues in the CDR3. CDR3 DNA sequence: TGTGCCAGCAGTGGACCCCCGTTAGCCAAAAACATTCAGTACTTC. It codes for CASSGPPLAKNIQYF.

In the case of this clonotype: A single base separates this from a much larger clone, so it may be a read error. CDR3 sequence: CASRSPGMNTDAFF. CDR3 nucleotides: TGTGCCAGCAGGTCTCCGGGAATGAACACTGATGCTTTCTTT. This chain uses TRBV12-3 or TRBV12-4 with TRBJ1-1; D remains ambiguous. There are 14 residues in the CDR3.

The CDR3 DNA reads TGTGCCAGCAGGAAGTATACTAGCACAGATACGCAGTATTTT. Protein sequence: CASRKYTSTDTQYF. This sequence joins TRBV28 and TRBJ2-3; D ambiguous. V lost 6 bases, J lost 0 bases, and 10 bases lay in between. Germline-derived CDR1 and CDR2 are MDHEN and SYDVKM. This CDR3 region has 14 residues.

As concerns this clonotype: A read error may explain this, as a much larger clone is one base away. V gene TRBV19 combines with J gene TRBJ2-5, with 7 nucleotides matching TRBD2. The CDR3 covers 15 residues. Germline loops: CDR1 LNHDA, CDR2 SQIVND (reference sequence). With 9 bases clipped from V and 2 bases from J, the junction kept 12 bases outside the gene matches. The CDR3 loop reads CARRSRGGSQETQYF. The DNA of the CDR3 is TGTGCCAGGAGATCCCGCGGGGGATCGCAAGAGACCCAGTACTTC. The variable domain in full, completed from reference TRBV19 and TRBJ2-5, reads DGGITQSPKYLFRKEGQNVTLSCEQNLNHDAMYWYRQDPGQGLRLIYYSQIVNDFQKGDIAEGYSVSREKKESFPLTVTSAQKNPTAFYLCARRSRGGSQETQYFGPGTRLLVL.

The sample holds a few counts of this clonotype. CDR3 coding DNA: TGTGCCAGCGATGAGGACAGGGGAGGGGCAACTGAAGCTTTCTTT. This codes for CASDEDRGGATEAFF. The rearrangement uses TRBV2 and TRBJ1-1; 9 bases map to TRBD1. CDR3 length equals 15 residues. Germline V CDR1 and CDR2: SNHLY, FYNNEI. After removal of 8 bases from V and 5 bases from J, the junction contained 12 bases not matched to a gene. Variable domain in full (rest from reference TRBV2 and TRBJ1-1): EPEVTQTPSHQVTQMGQEVILRCVPISNHLYFYWYRQILGQKVEFLVSFYNNEISEKSEIFDDQFSVERPDGSNFTLKIRSTKLEDSAMYFCASDEDRGGATEAFFGQGTRLTVV.

This rearrangement joins TRBV27 to TRBJ1-5, with D perhaps matching TRBD1 (5 bases). Trimming removed 0 bases from V and 0 bases from J, with 12 bases in between. Germline-derived CDR1 and CDR2 are MNHEY and SMNVEV (reference sequence). The CDR3 extends over 17 amino acids. DNA for the CDR3: TGTGCCAGCAGTTTATCCTTCGGGGGTTATAGCAATCAGCCCCAGCATTTT. Translation gives CASSLSFGGYSNQPQHF.

This clonotype was seen many times. This chain connects TRBV20-1 to TRBJ1-5; a possible D gene is TRBD1 (5 bases). The CDR3 is 14 residues long. Trimming removed 5 bases at V and 0 bases at J, with 11 bases between. Germline CDR1 DFQATT, CDR2 SNEGSKA (reference sequence). DNA for the CDR3: TGCAGTGCTTGGGACGCTTATAGCAATCAGCCCCAGCATTTT. Its protein is CSAWDAYSNQPQHF.

This chain links TRBV5-5 with TRBJ1-5; unclear D gene. Germline V CDR1 and CDR2: SGHKS, YYEKEE (reference sequence). V was cut by 1 base and J by 5 bases, with 10 bases left in between. This CDR3 region has 14 residues. CDR3 in DNA: TGTGCCAGCAGCTTGACTCTTACCGATCAGCCCCAGCATTTT. It specifies CASSLTLTDQPQHF.

There are many counts of this clonotype. The rearrangement joins TRBV28 to TRBJ2-5, with TRBD2 identical over 14 bases. Germline V gene sequence: CDR1 MDHEN, CDR2 SYDVKM. The CDR3 has 14 residues. Trimming removed 10 bases from V and 6 bases from J; junction bases left unmatched: 7. The CDR3 region has the DNA TGTGCCACCATGACTAGCGGGGGGGCACAGACCCAGTACTTC. It encodes CATMTSGGAQTQYF.

This clonotype occurred many times. The J gene is TRBJ1-2, the V gene TRBV15; TRBD1 aligns across 9 bases. The V and J ends lost 3 bases and 4 bases, in that order; junction bases with no gene match: 6. The CDR3 is 15 residues long. Germline values: CDR1 LNHNV, CDR2 YYDKDF (reference sequence). The CDR3 spells CATSSTGGWGYGYTF. In DNA, the CDR3 is TGTGCCACCAGCAGTACAGGGGGCTGGGGCTATGGCTACACCTTC.

In this sample, this clonotype turned up once. It is likely a read error: a sequence one base away is far more abundant. The chain links TRBV4-1 to TRBJ2-1, with TRBD2 matching 11 bases. The J call is in doubt because the DNA end fits TRBJ2-7 better. Germline V CDR1 and CDR2: MGHRA, YSYEKL. The length of the CDR3 is 15 residues. The CDR3: CASSRGTSGNNEQYF. The CDR3 coding sequence is TGTGCCAGCAGCCGCGGGACTAGCGGTAACAATGAGCAGTACTTC.

Notes on this clonotype: Given the absence of the conserved phenylalanine or tryptophan at the CDR3 end, a read error is likely. This chain joins TRBV6-2 or TRBV6-3 and TRBJ2-2; 9 positions agree with TRBD2. The CDR3 sequence is 15 residues long. Germline CDR1 is MNHEY and CDR2 is SVGEGT. V lost 9 bases to trimming and J lost 1 base; unmatched junction nucleotides: 6. The CDR3 nucleotides are TGTGCCAGTACCGTAGCGGGGGAGAACACCGGGGAGCTGTTTTTA. Residues: CASTVAGENTGELFL.

This clonotype was seen a handful of times. The chain uses TRBV28 and TRBJ2-7, with TRBD2 matching 10 bases. Germline V lookup: CDR1 MDHEN, CDR2 SYDVKM. V gave up 5 bases and J gave up 6 bases; unmatched junction bases: 10. This CDR3 is built from 15 residues. The CDR3 bases are TGTGCCAGCAGTACCCCTAGCGGGGGTCCCCTCGAGCAGTACTTC. This translates into CASSTPSGGPLEQYF.

This clonotype was seen at least ten times. This chain uses TRBV5-1 with TRBJ2-5; 12 bases agree with TRBD1. CDR1 and CDR2 (germline): SGHRS, YFSETQ. The CDR3 spans 15 residues. Trimming at V came to 4 bases and at J to 6 bases, leaving 7 bases not matched to a gene. The CDR3: CASSPGTGGVKTQYF. CDR3 DNA sequence: TGCGCCAGCAGCCCAGGGACAGGGGGCGTGAAGACCCAGTACTTC.

This clonotype was picked up many times. The chain joins TRBV6-5 to TRBJ2-5; 8 bases fit TRBD1. Germline assignment: CDR1 MNHEY and CDR2 SVGAGI. This CDR3 is 11 amino acids long. The J segment lost 5 bases and the V segment lost 9 bases, leaving 2 bases of the junction unmatched. The CDR3 is CASQGAETQYF. In DNA form, the CDR3 reads TGTGCCAGTCAGGGGGCGGAGACCCAGTACTTC.

In its sample, this clonotype was seen many times. The chain recombines TRBV12-3 or TRBV12-4 with TRBJ2-3; 12 bases agree with TRBD2. The CDR3 loop spans 14 amino acids. J was trimmed by 5 bases and V by 6 bases; bases with no gene match: 3. The CDR3 region is CASRLAGGRDTQYF. CDR3 coding DNA: TGTGCCAGCAGACTAGCGGGGGGAAGAGATACGCAGTATTTT.

This clonotype was recorded many times. The chain combines TRBV6-1 with TRBJ2-2, with 11 bases that match TRBD1. Germline CDR1 reads MNHNS; CDR2 reads SASEGT. The CDR3 covers 17 residues. V gave up 8 bases and J gave up 13 bases; unmatched junction bases: 21. The CDR3 DNA sequence: TGTGCCAGCTCTCCCACTCGGGGGACAGGGGGATCCTTAGGGCTGTTTTTT. Its protein is CASSPTRGTGGSLGLFF.

This chain joins TRBV29-1 and TRBJ2-1, with D possibly TRBD2 on 5 matching bases. V was cut by 0 bases and J by 7 bases, with 10 bases left in between. Germline assignment: CDR1 SQVTM and CDR2 ANQGSEA. The CDR3 covers 13 residues. The DNA for the CDR3 is TGCAGCGTTGAAGACGCAAGGGAGAATGAGCAGTTCTTC. Protein: CSVEDARENEQFF.

The rearrangement uses TRBV3-1 and TRBJ2-5; 11 bases match TRBD2. The CDR3 contains 15 residues. Germline CDR1 LGHDT, CDR2 YNNKEL (reference sequence). J gave up 1 base and V 8 bases, and 6 bases lay outside the gene matches. The CDR3 sequence is CASCKLAGGQETQYF. The CDR3 bases are TGTGCCAGCTGCAAGCTAGCGGGGGGCCAAGAGACCCAGTACTTC.